The clone carrying this T cell receptor beta chain was detected only a few times. The sample belongs to a study of blood T cells in healthy people across ages. The study drew donors from healthy Caucasian individuals in Russia aged roughly 6 to 90. The draw of peripheral blood yielded around 10 milliliters from each donor. Then a second PCR, running roughly 6 to 11 cycles, was carried out with a sample-barcoded 5' primer and a J-beta primer mix. MiXCR, applied by TCRdb to the 5' RACE reads, yields one record per CDR3 protein. This table has roughly 800,000 distinct CDR3 sequences, around 25% appearing once. These data were also filed under a second study, of T cells of mothers and their children.

The specimen was blood. The receptor's source is a boy between 5 and 17 years old in good health.

CDR3 sequence: CASSATSGGASYNEQFF. In nucleotides, the CDR3 is TGTGCCAGCAGCGCTACTAGCGGGGGGGCCTCATACAATGAGCAGTTCTTC. The chain combines TRBV12-3 or TRBV12-4 with TRBJ2-1; 13 bases match TRBD2. V trimming: 6 bases; J trimming: 4 bases; junction bases outside the gene matches: 9. This CDR3 is 17 amino acids long.